This T cell receptor beta chain emerged from a study of T cell responses to AZD1222 COVID-19 vaccine. Turning to this clone: Its specificity is unknown.

Findings and limits, study-wide: White British people made up most donors, females outnumbered males, and clonal diversity was possibly underestimated.

Only in-frame clones appear in the TCRdb table, and some are missing; sequencing was by immunoSEQ multiplex PCR. The sample yields about 79,000 clones, 90% to 95% seen once. The CDR3 runs 16 residues. With V trimmed by 0 bases and J by 8 bases, 5 bases remained unmatched. CDR1 is SGHNT and CDR2 is YYREEE in the germline V gene (reference sequence). The chain recombines TRBV5-4 with TRBJ2-3; 14 nucleotides line up with TRBD2. This sequence was found in an adult in good health. This material consisted of peripheral blood, taken on day 0 of MenACWY control vaccination. CDR3 residues: CASSLVGLAGGSTQYF. The CDR3 nucleotides read TGTGCCAGCAGCTTGGTTGGACTAGCGGGAGGAAGTACGCAGTATTTT. The full variable domain, completed using reference TRBV5-4 and TRBJ2-3, is ETGVTQSPTHLIKTRGQQVTLRCSSQSGHNTVSWYQQALGQGPQFIFQYYREEENGRGNFPPRFSGLQFPNYSSELNVNALELDDSALYLCASSLVGLAGGSTQYFGPGTRLTVL.